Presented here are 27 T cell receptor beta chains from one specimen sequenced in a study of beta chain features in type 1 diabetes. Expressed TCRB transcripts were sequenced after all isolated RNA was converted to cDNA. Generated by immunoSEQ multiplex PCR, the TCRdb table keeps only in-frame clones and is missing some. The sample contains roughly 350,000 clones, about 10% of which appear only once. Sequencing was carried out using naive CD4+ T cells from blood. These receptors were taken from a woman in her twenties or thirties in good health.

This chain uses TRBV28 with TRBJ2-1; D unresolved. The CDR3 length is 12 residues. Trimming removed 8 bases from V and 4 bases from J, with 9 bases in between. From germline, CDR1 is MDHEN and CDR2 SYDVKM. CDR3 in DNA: TGTGCCAGCGGGTTACTATACAATGAGCAGTTCTTC. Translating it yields CASGLLYNEQFF.

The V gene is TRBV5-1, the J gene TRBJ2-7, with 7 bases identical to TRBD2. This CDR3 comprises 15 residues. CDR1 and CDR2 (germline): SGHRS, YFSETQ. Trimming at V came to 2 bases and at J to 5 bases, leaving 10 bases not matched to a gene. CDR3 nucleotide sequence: TGCGCCAGCAGCTTCCGGGGGGAAGATTATCACGAGCAGTACTTC. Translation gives CASSFRGEDYHEQYF.

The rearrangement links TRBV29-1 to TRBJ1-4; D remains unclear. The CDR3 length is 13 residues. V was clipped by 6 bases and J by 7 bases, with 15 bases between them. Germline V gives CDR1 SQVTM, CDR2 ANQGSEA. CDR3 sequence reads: CSVPAGRAEKLFF. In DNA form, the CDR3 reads TGCAGCGTCCCGGCCGGGCGGGCTGAAAAACTGTTTTTT.

The CDR3 nucleotides are TGTGCCAGCAGCTCCCAGACTAGCGGGAACACAGATACGCAGTATTTT. Its translation: CASSSQTSGNTDTQYF. The J gene is TRBJ2-3, the V gene TRBV7-8; TRBD2 matches 11 bases. The CDR3 contains 16 residues. V lost 4 bases and J lost 2; bases outside the gene matches: 5. Germline V gene lookup returns CDR1 SGHVS and CDR2 FQNEAQ.

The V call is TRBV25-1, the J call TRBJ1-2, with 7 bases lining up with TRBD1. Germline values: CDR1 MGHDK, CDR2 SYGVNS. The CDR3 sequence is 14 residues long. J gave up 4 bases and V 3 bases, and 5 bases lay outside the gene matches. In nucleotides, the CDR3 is TGTGCCAGCAGTGAGACAGGGAGAACCTATGGCTACACCTTC. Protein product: CASSETGRTYGYTF.

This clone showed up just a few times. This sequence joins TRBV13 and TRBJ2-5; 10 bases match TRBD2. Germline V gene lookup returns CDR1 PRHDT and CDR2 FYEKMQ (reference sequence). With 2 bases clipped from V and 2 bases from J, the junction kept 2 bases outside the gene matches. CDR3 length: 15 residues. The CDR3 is CASSLWTSGQETQYF. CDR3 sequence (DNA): TGTGCCAGCAGCTTATGGACTAGCGGACAAGAGACCCAGTACTTC. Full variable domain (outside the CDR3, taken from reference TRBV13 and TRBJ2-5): AAGVIQSPRHLIKEKRETATLKCYPIPRHDTVYWYQQGPGQDPQFLISFYEKMQSDKGSIPDRFSAQQFSDYHSELNMSSLELGDSALYFCASSLWTSGQETQYFGPGTRLLVL.

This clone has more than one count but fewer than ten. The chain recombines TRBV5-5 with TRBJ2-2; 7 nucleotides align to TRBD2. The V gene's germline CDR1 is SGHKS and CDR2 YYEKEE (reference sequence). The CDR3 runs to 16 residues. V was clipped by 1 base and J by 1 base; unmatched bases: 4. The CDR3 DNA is TGTGCCAGCAGCTTGCTGGGGGAGGGGAACACCGGGGAGCTGTTTTTT. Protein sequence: CASSLLGEGNTGELFF.

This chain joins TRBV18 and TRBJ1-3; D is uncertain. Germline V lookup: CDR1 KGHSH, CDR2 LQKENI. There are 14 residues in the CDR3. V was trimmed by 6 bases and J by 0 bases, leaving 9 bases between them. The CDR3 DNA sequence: TGTGCCAGCTCGGCAGGCGACTCTGGAAACACCATATATTTT. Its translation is CASSAGDSGNTIYF.

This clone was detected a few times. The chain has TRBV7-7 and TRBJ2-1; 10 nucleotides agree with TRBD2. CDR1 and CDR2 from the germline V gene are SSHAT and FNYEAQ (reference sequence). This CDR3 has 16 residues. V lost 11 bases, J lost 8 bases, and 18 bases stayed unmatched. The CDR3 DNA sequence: TGTGCCCCAGATCCTAGCGGGAGACCTCGGGTGGATGAGCAGTTCTTC. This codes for CAPDPSGRPRVDEQFF. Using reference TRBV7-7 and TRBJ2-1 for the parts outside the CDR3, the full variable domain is GAGVSQSPRYKVTKRGQDVTLRCDPISSHATLYWYQQALGQGPEFLTYFNYEAQPDKSGLPSDRFSAERPEGSISTLTIQRTEQRDSAMYRCAPDPSGRPRVDEQFFGPGTRLTVL.

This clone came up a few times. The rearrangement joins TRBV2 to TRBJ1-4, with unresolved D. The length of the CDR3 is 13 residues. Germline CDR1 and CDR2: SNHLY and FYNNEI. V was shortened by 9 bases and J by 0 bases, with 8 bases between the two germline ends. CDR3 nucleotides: TGTGCCAGAGCTGATGCAACTAATGAAAAACTGTTTTTT. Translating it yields CARADATNEKLFF. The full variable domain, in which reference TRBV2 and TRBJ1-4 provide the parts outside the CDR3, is EPEVTQTPSHQVTQMGQEVILRCVPISNHLYFYWYRQILGQKVEFLVSFYNNEISEKSEIFDDQFSVERPDGSNFTLKIRSTKLEDSAMYFCARADATNEKLFFGSGTQLSVL.

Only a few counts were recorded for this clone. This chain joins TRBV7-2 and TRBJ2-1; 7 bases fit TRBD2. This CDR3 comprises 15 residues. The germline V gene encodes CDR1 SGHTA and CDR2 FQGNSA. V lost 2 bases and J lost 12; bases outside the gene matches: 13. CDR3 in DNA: TGTGCCAGCAGCTTACTGGCGGGGAGCGGGATTGCGCAGTTCTTC. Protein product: CASSLLAGSGIAQFF. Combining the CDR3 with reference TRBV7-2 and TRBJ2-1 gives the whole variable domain GAGVSQSPSNKVTEKGKDVELRCDPISGHTALYWYRQSLGQGLEFLIYFQGNSAPDKSGLPSDRFSAERTGGSVSTLTIQRTQQEDSAVYLCASSLLAGSGIAQFFGPGTRLTVL.

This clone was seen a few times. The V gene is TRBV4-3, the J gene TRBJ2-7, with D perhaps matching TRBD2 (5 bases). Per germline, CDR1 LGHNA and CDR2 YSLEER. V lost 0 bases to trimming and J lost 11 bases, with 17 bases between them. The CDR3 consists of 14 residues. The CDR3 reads CASSQDILATHEYF. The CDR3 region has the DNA TGCGCCAGCAGCCAAGATATTTTAGCGACCCACGAGTACTTC.

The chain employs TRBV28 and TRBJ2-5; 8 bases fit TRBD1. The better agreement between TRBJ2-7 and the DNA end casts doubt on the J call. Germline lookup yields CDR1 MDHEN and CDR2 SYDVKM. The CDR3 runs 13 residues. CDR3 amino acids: CASINGQGYEQYF. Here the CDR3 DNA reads TGTGCCAGCATCAACGGACAGGGTTACGAGCAGTACTTC.

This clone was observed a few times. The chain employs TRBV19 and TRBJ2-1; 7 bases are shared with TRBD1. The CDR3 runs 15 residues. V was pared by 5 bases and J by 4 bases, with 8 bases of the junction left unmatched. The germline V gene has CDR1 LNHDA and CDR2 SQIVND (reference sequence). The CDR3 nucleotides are TGTGCCAGTAGTCACGATTGGGACAGATACAATGAGCAGTTCTTC. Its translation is CASSHDWDRYNEQFF. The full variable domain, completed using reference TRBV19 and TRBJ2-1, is DGGITQSPKYLFRKEGQNVTLSCEQNLNHDAMYWYRQDPGQGLRLIYYSQIVNDFQKGDIAEGYSVSREKKESFPLTVTSAQKNPTAFYLCASSHDWDRYNEQFFGPGTRLTVL.

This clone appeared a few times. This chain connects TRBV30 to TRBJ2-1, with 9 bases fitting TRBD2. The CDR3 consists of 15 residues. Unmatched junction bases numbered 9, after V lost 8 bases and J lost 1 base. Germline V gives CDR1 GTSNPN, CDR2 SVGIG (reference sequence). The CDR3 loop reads CAQNSGSGSYNEQFF. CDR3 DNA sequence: TGTGCCCAGAATAGCGGGAGTGGGTCCTACAATGAGCAGTTCTTC. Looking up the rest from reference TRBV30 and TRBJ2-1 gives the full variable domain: SQTIHQWPATLVQPVGSPLSLECTVEGTSNPNLYWYRQAAGRGLQLLFYSVGIGQISSEVPQNLSASRPQDRQFILSSKKLLLSDSGFYLCAQNSGSGSYNEQFFGPGTRLTVL.

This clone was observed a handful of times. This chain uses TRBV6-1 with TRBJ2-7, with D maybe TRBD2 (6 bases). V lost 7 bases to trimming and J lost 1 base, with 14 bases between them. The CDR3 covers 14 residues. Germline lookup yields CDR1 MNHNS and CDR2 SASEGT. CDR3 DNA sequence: TGTGCCAGCACCAACTCCGGGACTTCCTACGAGCAGTACTTC. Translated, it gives CASTNSGTSYEQYF.

CDR3 sequence reads: CASSSSLASSTGELFF. For the CDR3, the DNA is TGTGCCAGCAGCTCCTCTCTGGCTAGCAGCACCGGGGAGCTGTTTTTT. The chain combines TRBV7-2 with TRBJ2-2; possible D gene TRBD2, 5 bases. V gave up 4 bases and J gave up 4 bases, with 16 bases separating them. The germline V gene encodes CDR1 SGHTA and CDR2 FQGNSA. The CDR3 contains 16 residues.

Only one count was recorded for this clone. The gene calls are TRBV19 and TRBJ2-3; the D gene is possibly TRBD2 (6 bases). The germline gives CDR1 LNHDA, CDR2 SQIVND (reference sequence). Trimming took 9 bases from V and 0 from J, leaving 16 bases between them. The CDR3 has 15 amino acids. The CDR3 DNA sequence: TGTGCCAGCAGCCCTCTAGCGTCTAGCACAGATACGCAGTATTTT. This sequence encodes CASSPLASSTDTQYF.

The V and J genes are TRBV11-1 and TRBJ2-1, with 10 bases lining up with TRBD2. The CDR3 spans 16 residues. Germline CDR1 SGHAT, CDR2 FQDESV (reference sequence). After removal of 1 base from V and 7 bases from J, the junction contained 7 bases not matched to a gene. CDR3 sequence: CASSLEASGSWNEQFF. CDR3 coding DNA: TGTGCCAGCAGCTTAGAGGCTAGCGGGAGTTGGAATGAGCAGTTCTTC.

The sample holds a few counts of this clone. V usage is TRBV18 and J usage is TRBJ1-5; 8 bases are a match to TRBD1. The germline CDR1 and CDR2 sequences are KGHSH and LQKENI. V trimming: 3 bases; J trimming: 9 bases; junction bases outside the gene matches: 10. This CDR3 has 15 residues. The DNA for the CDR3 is TGTGCCAGCTCACCCGGACAGGGACGTGGGACGCCCCAGCATTTT. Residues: CASSPGQGRGTPQHF.

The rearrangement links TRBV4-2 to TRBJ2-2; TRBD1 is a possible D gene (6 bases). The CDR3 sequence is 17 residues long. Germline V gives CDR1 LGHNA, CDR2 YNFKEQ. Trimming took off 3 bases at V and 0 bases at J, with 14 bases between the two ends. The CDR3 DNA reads TGTGCCAGCAGCCATGGGGGCTTAATCGCGAACACCGGGGAGCTGTTTTTT. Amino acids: CASSHGGLIANTGELFF.

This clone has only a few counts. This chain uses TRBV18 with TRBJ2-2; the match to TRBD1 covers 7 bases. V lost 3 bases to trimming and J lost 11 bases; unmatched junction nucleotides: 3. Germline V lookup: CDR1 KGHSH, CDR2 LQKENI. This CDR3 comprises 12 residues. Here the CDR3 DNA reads TGTGCCAGCTCACCCTACAGGGGCGAGCTGTTTTTT. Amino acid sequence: CASSPYRGELFF. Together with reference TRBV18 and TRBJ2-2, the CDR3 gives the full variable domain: NAGVMQNPRHLVRRRGQEARLRCSPMKGHSHVYWYRQLPEEGLKFMVYLQKENIIDESGMPKERFSAEFPKEGPSILRIQQVVRGDSAAYFCASSPYRGELFFGEGSRLTVL.

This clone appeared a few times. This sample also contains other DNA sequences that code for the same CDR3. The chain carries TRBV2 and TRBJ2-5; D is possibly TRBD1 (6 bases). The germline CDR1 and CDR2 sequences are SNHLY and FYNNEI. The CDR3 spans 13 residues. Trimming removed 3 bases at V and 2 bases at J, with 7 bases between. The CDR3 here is CASSDRGQETQYF. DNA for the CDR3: TGTGCCAGCAGTGACAGGGGTCAAGAGACCCAGTACTTC.

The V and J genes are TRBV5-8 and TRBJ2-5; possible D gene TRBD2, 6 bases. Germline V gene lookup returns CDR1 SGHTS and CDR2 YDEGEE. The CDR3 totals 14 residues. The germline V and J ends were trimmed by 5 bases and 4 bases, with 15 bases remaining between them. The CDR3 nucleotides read TGTGCCAGCAGAAAAGGAGGGCTGGGAGAGACCCAGTACTTC. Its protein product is CASRKGGLGETQYF.

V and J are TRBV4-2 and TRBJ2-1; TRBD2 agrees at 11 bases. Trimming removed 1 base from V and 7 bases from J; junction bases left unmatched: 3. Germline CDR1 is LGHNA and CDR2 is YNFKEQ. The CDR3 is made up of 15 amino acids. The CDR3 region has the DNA TGTGCCAGCAGCCAAGGACTAGCGGGGTTGAATGAGCAGTTCTTC. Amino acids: CASSQGLAGLNEQFF.

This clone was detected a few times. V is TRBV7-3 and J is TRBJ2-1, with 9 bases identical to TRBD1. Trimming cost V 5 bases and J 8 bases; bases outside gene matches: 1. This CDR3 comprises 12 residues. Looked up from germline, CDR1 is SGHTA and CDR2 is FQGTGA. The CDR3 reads CASSRTGDEQFF. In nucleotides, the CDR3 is TGTGCCAGCAGCCGGACAGGGGATGAGCAGTTCTTC.

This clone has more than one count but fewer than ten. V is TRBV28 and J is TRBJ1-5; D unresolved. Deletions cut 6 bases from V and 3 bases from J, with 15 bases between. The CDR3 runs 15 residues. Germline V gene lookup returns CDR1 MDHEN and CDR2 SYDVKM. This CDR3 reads CASSHGRRDNQPQHF. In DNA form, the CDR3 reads TGTGCCAGCAGCCATGGACGGAGGGACAATCAGCCCCAGCATTTT.